This record looks at one T cell receptor beta chain sequence and its context. Its antigen is not identified. TCRdb's table, derived via immunoSEQ multiplex PCR, lists solely in-frame clones and lacks some. The top ten clones hold more than 7% of a sample with roughly 200,000 clones, approximately 86% of them seen once. This entry comes from a study of T cell responses to AZD1222 COVID-19 vaccine. Broader study findings: Just a handful of AZD1222 recipients were seropositive at baseline.

This CDR3 comprises 15 residues. Trimming shortened V by 2 bases and J by 0 bases, and 7 bases separated the two germline ends. Per the germline V gene, CDR1 is SNHLY and CDR2 is FYNNEI. The chain is built from TRBV2 and TRBJ1-4; no definite D call. The clonotype was recovered from an adult in good health. Sequenced material: peripheral blood, taken on day 0 of AZD1222 vaccination. The CDR3 region is CASSETSATNEKLFF. CDR3 nucleotide sequence: TGTGCCAGCAGTGAAACTTCAGCAACTAATGAAAAACTGTTTTTT.